A single T cell receptor (beta chain) is shown here with its context. In the authors' methods: Reference gene primer amplification yielded estimated nucleated cell counts. Generated by immunoSEQ multiplex PCR, the TCRdb table keeps only in-frame clones and is missing some. The V and J calls and clone size come from that table; D and trimming were worked out from the DNA. The sample has 310,000 or so clones; roughly 90% are singletons. These data are taken from a study of blood T cell repertoires in COVID-19. Background on the study: T cells, B-cell-depleted T cells, or PBMCs provided the cDNA or gDNA that served as material.

The CDR3 extends over 13 amino acids. CDR1 SGHNT and CDR2 YYREEE come from the germline V gene (reference sequence). After removal of 6 bases from V and 8 bases from J, the junction contained 10 bases not matched to a gene. Sequenced sample: peripheral blood. The origin of this receptor is a man aged 18 to 30 who had recovered from COVID-19. This chain joins TRBV5-4 and TRBJ1-2, with TRBD1 matching 7 bases. The chain's CDR3 is CASNHRDSDGYTF. The CDR3 nucleotides are TGTGCCAGCAACCACAGGGACAGCGACGGCTACACCTTC.